Presented here are 21 T cell receptor beta chains from one specimen sequenced in a study of cytomegalovirus exposure and HLA in healthy donors. This table comes from immunoSEQ multiplex PCR, and its TCRdb copy is limited to in-frame clones, with some not included. Here the sample spans about 110,000 clones, approximately 85% being singletons. The sample taken for sequencing was PBMCs. These receptors all stem from a woman between 18 and 29 years old in good health and CMV-seronegative.

The gene calls are TRBV6-5 and TRBJ1-2; TRBD1 agrees at 9 bases. The junction had 7 bases not matched to a gene; V was cut back by 6 bases and J by 8 bases. From germline, CDR1 is MNHEY and CDR2 SVGAGI. This CDR3 contains 13 residues. The CDR3 sequence is CASRKQGAWGYTF. In DNA, the CDR3 is TGTGCCAGCAGAAAACAGGGGGCATGGGGCTACACCTTC.

The chain couples TRBV6-1 to TRBJ2-1; TRBD1 agrees at 7 bases. Germline CDR1 is MNHNS and CDR2 is SASEGT. This CDR3 spans 14 amino acids. With 4 bases clipped from V and 4 bases from J, the junction kept 4 bases outside the gene matches. The DNA for the CDR3 is TGTGCCAGCAGTGTGGACAGGAGTTACAATGAGCAGTTCTTC. As protein: CASSVDRSYNEQFF.

The rearrangement links TRBV18 to TRBJ1-5; TRBD1 is a possible D gene (5 bases). CDR1 KGHSH and CDR2 LQKENI come from the germline V gene. The CDR3 loop spans 16 amino acids. The V end lost 3 bases, the J end lost 4 bases, and 16 bases lay between the germline ends. CDR3 loop: CASSPGGKGVNQPQHF. CDR3 sequence (DNA): TGTGCCAGCTCACCTGGGGGGAAGGGTGTGAATCAGCCCCAGCATTTT.

This clone was found a few times. This chain links TRBV7-8 with TRBJ1-2; the D is unclear. Trimming removed 3 bases at V and 3 bases at J, with 5 bases between. The V gene's germline CDR1 is SGHVS and CDR2 FQNEAQ. The CDR3 runs 12 residues. The CDR3 coding sequence is TGTGCCAGCAGCTTGGCGGACTATGGCTACACCTTC. Encoded protein: CASSLADYGYTF.

This clone has only one observation. The rearrangement links TRBV9 to TRBJ1-6; D remains ambiguous. The CDR3 covers 12 residues. The V gene lost 3 bases and the J gene lost 7 bases, with 5 bases spanning the gap. The germline V gene has CDR1 SGDLS and CDR2 YYNGEE. The CDR3 coding sequence is TGTGCCAGCAGCGGGCAGAATTCACCCCTCCACTTT. This codes for CASSGQNSPLHF.

This sequence joins TRBV27 and TRBJ1-5, with 8 nucleotides matching TRBD1. The CDR3 consists of 15 residues. Germline V gene lookup returns CDR1 MNHEY and CDR2 SMNVEV (reference sequence). V dropped 5 bases and J dropped 4; count of bases not matched to a gene: 7. The CDR3 nucleotides read TGTGCCAGCAGTCCCGGACAGGGTGGAAATCAGCCCCAGCATTTT. It translates to CASSPGQGGNQPQHF.

The V and J genes are TRBV29-1 and TRBJ2-5; 8 bases agree with TRBD2. CDR3 length: 16 residues. The germline V gene has CDR1 SQVTM and CDR2 ANQGSEA. The V gene end was trimmed by 2 bases and the J gene end by 4 bases; junction bases not matched to a gene: 12. The CDR3 region is CSVESLRGAGGETQYF. CDR3 nucleotide sequence: TGCAGCGTTGAATCTTTGCGGGGGGCGGGTGGAGAGACCCAGTACTTC.

The chain carries TRBV19 and TRBJ1-4; 8 bases match TRBD1. Germline values: CDR1 LNHDA, CDR2 SQIVND (reference sequence). Germline trimming cut 6 bases from V and 6 bases from J; bases unmatched to any gene: 9. This CDR3 contains 15 residues. The CDR3 region is CASRGRQGMDEKLFF. The CDR3 region has the DNA TGTGCCAGTAGGGGACGACAGGGGATGGATGAAAAACTGTTTTTT.

This rearrangement joins TRBV9 to TRBJ2-2; a possible D gene is TRBD2 (5 bases). The V and J ends lost 3 bases and 6 bases respectively, with 12 bases between them. The germline CDR1 and CDR2 sequences are SGDLS and YYNGEE. CDR3 length: 14 residues. CDR3 DNA sequence: TGTGCCAGCAGCGAAAGACGGAGGCCCGGGGAGCTGTTTTTT. Its protein is CASSERRRPGELFF. The full variable domain, rest sourced from reference TRBV9 and TRBJ2-2, is DSGVTQTPKHLITATGQRVTLRCSPRSGDLSVYWYQQSLDQGLQFLIQYYNGEERAKGNILERFSAQQFPDLHSELNLSSLELGDSALYFCASSERRRPGELFFGEGSRLTVL.

J is TRBJ2-3 and V is TRBV6-6; 11 nucleotides line up with TRBD1. This CDR3 contains 15 residues. CDR1 is MNHNY, CDR2 SVGAGI, per germline (reference sequence). V was clipped by 5 bases and J by 2 bases; unmatched bases: 3. CDR3 coding DNA: TGTGCCAGCAGTCTGGACAGGGGGCCCACAGATACGCAGTATTTT. It is translated as CASSLDRGPTDTQYF.

The rearrangement uses TRBV19 and TRBJ1-1, with 9 positions matching TRBD1. The CDR3 consists of 13 residues. Trimming at V came to 4 bases and at J to 5 bases, leaving 2 bases not matched to a gene. Germline assignment: CDR1 LNHDA and CDR2 SQIVND (reference sequence). CDR3 DNA: TGTGCCAGTAGTAGACAGGGGGAGACTGAAGCTTTCTTT. This encodes CASSRQGETEAFF. Drawing the rest from reference TRBV19 and TRBJ1-1, the complete variable domain is DGGITQSPKYLFRKEGQNVTLSCEQNLNHDAMYWYRQDPGQGLRLIYYSQIVNDFQKGDIAEGYSVSREKKESFPLTVTSAQKNPTAFYLCASSRQGETEAFFGQGTRLTVV.

This chain links TRBV30 with TRBJ1-5; D remains unclear. V dropped 3 bases and J dropped 0 bases, with 12 bases sitting between them. CDR1 GTSNPN and CDR2 SVGIG come from the germline V gene (reference sequence). The CDR3 loop spans 15 amino acids. The CDR3 loop is CAWSAESYSNQPQHF. The CDR3 DNA reads as TGTGCCTGGAGCGCCGAGAGCTATAGCAATCAGCCCCAGCATTTT.

The chain carries TRBV6-4 and TRBJ1-1; TRBD1 might be the D (6 bases). The CDR3 length is 12 residues. Trimming cost V 5 bases and J 8 bases, with 12 bases left between them. CDR1 and CDR2 from the germline V gene are MRHNA and SNTAGT. CDR3 loop: CASSRGAREAFF. CDR3 DNA sequence: TGTGCCAGCAGTCGGGGGGCGCGGGAAGCTTTCTTT.

The chain couples TRBV29-1 to TRBJ2-7; 7 bases align to TRBD1. This CDR3 spans 15 amino acids. V gave up 5 bases and J gave up 2 bases; unmatched junction bases: 12. The germline V gene encodes CDR1 SQVTM and CDR2 ANQGSEA. CDR3 bases: TGCAGCGTTCTATCCACCGGGACAGCGACCTACGAGCAGTACTTC. Translating it yields CSVLSTGTATYEQYF.

The J gene is TRBJ2-5, the V gene TRBV2, with a tentative D call TRBD1 (6 bases). With 4 bases removed from V and 3 bases from J, the gap between germline ends came to 6 bases. The CDR3 spans 12 residues. In germline, CDR1 is SNHLY, CDR2 FYNNEI. The CDR3 bases are TGTGCCAGCAGTGGGACAGAAGAGACCCAGTACTTC. It is translated as CASSGTEETQYF.

The V gene is TRBV6-1, the J gene TRBJ1-1, with TRBD1 matching 7 bases. This CDR3 spans 17 amino acids. Germline V lookup: CDR1 MNHNS, CDR2 SASEGT. Losses at the gene ends were 4 bases for V and 1 base for J; bases not matched to a gene: 12. The CDR3 sequence: CASSAGTGGGTNTEAFF. CDR3 DNA sequence: TGTGCCAGCAGTGCTGGAACGGGAGGGGGCACGAACACTGAAGCTTTCTTT.

This clone was observed a handful of times. The gene calls are TRBV2 and TRBJ2-7; a possible D gene is TRBD1 (6 bases). The ends were cut back, 7 bases at V and 5 bases at J, with 21 bases in the middle. Germline lookup yields CDR1 SNHLY and CDR2 FYNNEI. The CDR3 loop spans 15 amino acids. The CDR3 nucleotides are TGTGCCAGCACGATGGGGTCGGCAGGGGAAAACGAGCAGTACTTC. Its protein is CASTMGSAGENEQYF.

This rearrangement joins TRBV25-1 to TRBJ2-1; 7 nucleotides line up with TRBD1. CDR3 length: 15 residues. Trimming at V came to 8 bases and at J to 4 bases, leaving 11 bases not matched to a gene. Germline CDR1 and CDR2: MGHDK and SYGVNS. For the CDR3, the DNA is TGTGCCAGCGAGAACCGGGACAGCGAATACAATGAGCAGTTCTTC. This encodes CASENRDSEYNEQFF.

The rearrangement joins TRBV30 to TRBJ2-5; 7 bases fit TRBD2. After removal of 1 base from V and 5 bases from J, the junction contained 7 bases not matched to a gene. The length of the CDR3 is 14 residues. CDR1 and CDR2 from the germline V gene are GTSNPN and SVGIG (reference sequence). The DNA for the CDR3 is TGTGCCTGGAGTGGCAAACTAGCGATCGAGACCCAGTACTTC. Its translation: CAWSGKLAIETQYF.

This chain links TRBV2 with TRBJ2-5; 8 bases are shared with TRBD1. After removal of 4 bases from V and 7 bases from J, the junction contained 20 bases not matched to a gene. The V gene's germline CDR1 is SNHLY and CDR2 FYNNEI. This CDR3 is 18 amino acids long. The CDR3 bases are TGTGCCAGCAGTGTGAGGGACAGGACATCCCTCCTCGTGATGACCCAGTACTTC. Amino acids: CASSVRDRTSLLVMTQYF.

This chain links TRBV6-5 with TRBJ1-1; 7 nucleotides match TRBD1. This CDR3 comprises 15 residues. J lost 5 bases, V lost 5 bases, and 11 bases had no gene match. CDR1 is MNHEY and CDR2 is SVGAGI in the germline V gene. The DNA for the CDR3 is TGTGCCAGCAGTACAACAGGGGCCCTAGGTACTGAAGCTTTCTTT. Amino acid sequence: CASSTTGALGTEAFF.